This TCR beta chain was sequenced for a study of T cells after yellow fever vaccination (dated 2019 in TCRdb). In the study overall: Libraries from fractions with low cell numbers were prepared with the SMART-Seq v4 Ultra Low Input RNA kit. Two healthy male donors made up the cohort, one aged 18 to 30 years and the other aged 30 to 40 years. Blood samples were taken at several timepoints before and after primary and secondary immunization, and bulk PBMC replicates and cell subsets were isolated. To track T-cell clones before and after primary and booster YFV17D yellow fever vaccination, bulk TCR alpha and beta repertoires were sequenced longitudinally.

What the research found in general, with its limitations: A small fraction of clonotypes showed up in both the CD4 and CD8 compartments, probably as a result of convergent recombination. The secondary T-cell response was weaker than the primary response but faster, peaking on day 5 instead of day 15. Only a couple of donors were included in the study, so the extent to which the findings can be generalized is limited. Most clones expanded after primary vaccination (about 95% of CD4 and around 88% of CD8) were re-detected after the booster, suggesting that broad memory maintenance occurred. Computational filtering was needed because FACS-sorted repertoires could contain abundant contaminating clonotypes from the bulk population.

The V and J ends are trimmed by 0 bases and 0 bases, leaving 12 bases between them. Based on the germline V gene (reference sequence), the CDR1 and CDR2 sequences are DFQATT and SNEGSKA. The CDR3, cysteine through phenylalanine, is 15 amino acids long. CDR3 DNA only is kept here, 45 bases in frame from base 1. These reads were obtained on an Illumina NovaSeq 6000. Synthesis of TCR cDNA relied on 5'RACE template switching, a step that introduced a universal primer site along with unique molecular identifiers. Priming for cDNA synthesis came from both the TCR alpha and TCR beta constant segments. Library amplification used two PCR steps, and the second PCR step added sample barcodes and sequencing adapters. Sequencing of the libraries was done on either Illumina HiSeq 2500 (2x100 bp) or NovaSeq (2x150 bp). The published analysis was carried out like this. Reads were demultiplexed and collapsed into UMI consensus sequences with MIGEC, and V(D)J alignment was performed with MiXCR. Clonotypes responding to the vaccine were identified with edgeR on replicate PBMC samples, with the criteria of FDR below 0.01 and a log2 fold change above 5 up to day 15. Each bulk clonotype received a CD4 or CD8 identity based on whether the sequenced CD4 or CD8 repertoire contained that clonotype at higher abundance. TCRdb trimmed public reads at Q25 via fastp, called clones via MiXCR and kept in-frame beta chains. For every CDR3 protein sequence, its rows merge into one entry that carries the most common genes and DNA. The V and J calls come from TCRdb's annotation, not from the publication. This sample gives 120,000 or so distinct CDR3 sequences in total; 12% to 15% of them show up just once. The ten largest clones capture about 40% of the sample.

This clonotype was picked up a small number of times. Its antigen is unknown. The input lacks base qualities; no much larger clone sits a single base away. In light of the paper, this sample's treatment or condition label describes: live attenuated yellow fever vaccine strain. PBMCs were isolated from peripheral blood using a standard Ficoll-Paque protocol. CD4 and CD8 T-cell fractions were isolated with Dynabeads CD4 and CD8 positive selection kits. RNA was extracted with TriZol from bulk PBMCs, CD4 and CD8 fractions, and dextramer-positive and dextramer-negative fractions. Rearrangement joined TRBV20-1 to TRBJ2-7; the D gene assignment is perhaps TRBD1 or TRBD2, with each matching 5 bases. Source: CD8+ T cells sorted from PBMCs, taken 5 days after the yellow fever booster vaccination. This sequence originates from a young man who received the YFV17D yellow fever vaccine. The CDR3 amino acid sequence is: CSARDREYSSYEQYF. The bases read TGCAGTGCTAGAGACAGGGAGTATAGCTCCTACGAGCAGTACTTC.